Below, 2 T cell receptor beta chains from the same sample are listed, as sequenced in a study of early T cells in non-severe SARS-CoV-2 infection (dated by TCRdb to the early 2020s). Libraries were constructed by 5' RACE. Sequencer: NextSeq 500. TCRdb applied fastp at Q25 and MiXCR to the public reads, then kept only in-frame beta chains. Under each unique CDR3 protein, matching rows form one entry showing the most common genes and DNA. Across this sample there are tens of thousands of distinct CDR3 sequences, with under 10% seen only once. The top ten clonotypes cover 3% to 4% of the sample. Sequenced material: whole blood. These receptors were collected from an adult who was a healthcare worker with PCR-confirmed SARS-CoV-2 infection or an uninfected control (not recorded which).

The chain employs TRBV4-2 and TRBJ2-1, with 14 bases matching TRBD2. This CDR3 comprises 15 residues. V lost 6 bases to trimming and J lost 8 bases; unmatched junction nucleotides: 6. Per germline, CDR1 LGHNA and CDR2 YNFKEQ. The CDR3 DNA reads TGTGCCAGCAGGGGCGGACTAGCGGGAGGAGATGAGCAGTTCTTC. Its translation: CASRGGLAGGDEQFF.

This chain connects TRBV28 to TRBJ1-5; D uncertain. This CDR3 is 12 amino acids long. Germline V lookup: CDR1 MDHEN, CDR2 SYDVKM. With 3 bases removed from V and 5 bases from J, the gap between germline ends came to 5 bases. The CDR3 reads CASSLMHQPQHF. The CDR3, as DNA: TGTGCCAGCAGTTTGATGCATCAGCCCCAGCATTTT.